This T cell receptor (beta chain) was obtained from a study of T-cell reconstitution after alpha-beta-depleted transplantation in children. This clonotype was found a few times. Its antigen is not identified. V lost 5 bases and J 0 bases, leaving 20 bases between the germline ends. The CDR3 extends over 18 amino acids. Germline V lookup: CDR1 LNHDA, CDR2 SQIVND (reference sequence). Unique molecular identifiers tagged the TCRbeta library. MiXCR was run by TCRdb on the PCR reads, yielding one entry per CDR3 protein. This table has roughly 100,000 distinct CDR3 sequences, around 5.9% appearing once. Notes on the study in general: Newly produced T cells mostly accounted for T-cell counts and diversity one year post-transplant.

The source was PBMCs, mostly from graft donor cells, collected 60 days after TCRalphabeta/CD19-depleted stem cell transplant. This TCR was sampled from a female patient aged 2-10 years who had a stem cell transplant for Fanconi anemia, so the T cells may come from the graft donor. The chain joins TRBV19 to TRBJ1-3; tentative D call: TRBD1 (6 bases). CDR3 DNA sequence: TGTGCCAGTAGTCGACCTAGGGGACAACGGAGCTCTGGAAACACCATATATTTT. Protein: CASSRPRGQRSSGNTIYF.